Ten or more counts support the clone carrying this TCR beta chain. Its specificity is unknown. These data belong to a study of neurological immune-mediated disorders. Findings and caveats of the study: HTLV-1-associated myelopathy had the most TCR clonal expansion, and multiple sclerosis had the least, less than healthy controls.

The germline gives CDR1 LGHDT, CDR2 YNNKEL (reference sequence). The CDR3 totals 14 residues. V was shortened by 4 bases and J by 9 bases, with 16 bases between the two germline ends. TCRdb re-called the 5' RACE reads with MiXCR, one entry per CDR3 protein. The sample carries under 85,000 distinct CDR3 sequences, under 13% recorded once. The TCR sequence derives from a man aged 40-49 years in good health. The sample taken for sequencing was PBMCs. V gene TRBV3-1 combines with J gene TRBJ2-1; D might be TRBD1 (5 bases). CDR3 protein: CASSPRVLMGEQFF. In DNA form, the CDR3 reads TGTGCCAGCAGCCCCAGGGTATTAATGGGTGAGCAGTTCTTC.